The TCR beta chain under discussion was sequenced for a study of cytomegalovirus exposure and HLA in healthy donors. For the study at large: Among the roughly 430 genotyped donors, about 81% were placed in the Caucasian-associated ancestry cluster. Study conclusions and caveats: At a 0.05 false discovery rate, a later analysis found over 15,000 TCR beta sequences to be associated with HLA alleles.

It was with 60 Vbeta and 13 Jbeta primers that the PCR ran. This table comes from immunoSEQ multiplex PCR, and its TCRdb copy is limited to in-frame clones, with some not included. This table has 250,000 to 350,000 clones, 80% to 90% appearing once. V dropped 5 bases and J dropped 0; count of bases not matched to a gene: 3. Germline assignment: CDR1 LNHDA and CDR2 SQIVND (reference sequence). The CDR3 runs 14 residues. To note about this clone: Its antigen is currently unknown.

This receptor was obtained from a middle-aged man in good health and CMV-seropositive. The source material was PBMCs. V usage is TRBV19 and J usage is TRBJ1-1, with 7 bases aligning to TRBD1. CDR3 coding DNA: TGTGCCAGTAGTGCACAGGGGATGAACACTGAAGCTTTCTTT. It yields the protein CASSAQGMNTEAFF. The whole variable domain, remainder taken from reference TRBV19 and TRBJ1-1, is DGGITQSPKYLFRKEGQNVTLSCEQNLNHDAMYWYRQDPGQGLRLIYYSQIVNDFQKGDIAEGYSVSREKKESFPLTVTSAQKNPTAFYLCASSAQGMNTEAFFGQGTRLTVV.